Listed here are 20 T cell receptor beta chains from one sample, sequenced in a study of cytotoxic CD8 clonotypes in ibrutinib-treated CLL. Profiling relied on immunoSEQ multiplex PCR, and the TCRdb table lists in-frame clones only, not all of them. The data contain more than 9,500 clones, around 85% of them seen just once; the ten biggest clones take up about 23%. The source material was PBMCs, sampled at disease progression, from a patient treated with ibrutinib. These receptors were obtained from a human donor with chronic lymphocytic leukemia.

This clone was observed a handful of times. In nucleotides, the CDR3 is TGTGCCAGCAGTTTACCCTCCGCAGGCTGGGCCCAGCATTTT. Translation: CASSLPSAGWAQHF. The rearrangement links TRBV28 to TRBJ1-5, with unresolved D. The CDR3 is 14 residues long. V shed 2 bases and J shed 11 bases, with 16 bases lying between them. CDR1 is MDHEN and CDR2 is SYDVKM in the germline V gene.

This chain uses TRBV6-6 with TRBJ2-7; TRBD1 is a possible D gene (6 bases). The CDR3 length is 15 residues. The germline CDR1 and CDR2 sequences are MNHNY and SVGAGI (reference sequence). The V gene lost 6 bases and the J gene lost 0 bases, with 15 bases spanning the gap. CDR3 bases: TGTGCCAGCAGGCGAAGGACAGAGAGCTCCTACGAGCAGTACTTC. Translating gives CASRRRTESSYEQYF.

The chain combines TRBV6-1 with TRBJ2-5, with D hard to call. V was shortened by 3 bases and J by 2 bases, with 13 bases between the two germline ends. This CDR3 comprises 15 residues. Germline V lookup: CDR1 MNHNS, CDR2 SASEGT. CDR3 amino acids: CASSDGQEVQETQYF. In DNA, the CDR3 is TGTGCCAGCAGTGATGGTCAGGAAGTACAAGAGACCCAGTACTTC.

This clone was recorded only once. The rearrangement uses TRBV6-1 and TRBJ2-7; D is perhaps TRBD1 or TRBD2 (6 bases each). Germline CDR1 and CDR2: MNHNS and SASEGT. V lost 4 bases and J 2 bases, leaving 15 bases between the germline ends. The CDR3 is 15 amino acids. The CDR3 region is CASSGYGGQAYEQYF. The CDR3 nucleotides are TGTGCCAGCAGTGGATACGGGGGACAAGCCTACGAGCAGTACTTC.

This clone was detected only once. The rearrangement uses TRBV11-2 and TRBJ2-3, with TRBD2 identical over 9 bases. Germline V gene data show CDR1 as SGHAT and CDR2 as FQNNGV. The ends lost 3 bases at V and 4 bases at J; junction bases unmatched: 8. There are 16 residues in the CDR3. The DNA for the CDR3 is TGTGCCAGCAGCTTGCAGGCTAGCGGGACTGCAGATACGCAGTATTTT. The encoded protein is CASSLQASGTADTQYF. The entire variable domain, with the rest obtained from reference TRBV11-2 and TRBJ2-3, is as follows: EAGVAQSPRYKIIEKRQSVAFWCNPISGHATLYWYQQILGQGPKLLIQFQNNGVVDDSQLPKDRFSAERLKGVDSTLKIQPAKLEDSAVYLCASSLQASGTADTQYFGPGTRLTVL.

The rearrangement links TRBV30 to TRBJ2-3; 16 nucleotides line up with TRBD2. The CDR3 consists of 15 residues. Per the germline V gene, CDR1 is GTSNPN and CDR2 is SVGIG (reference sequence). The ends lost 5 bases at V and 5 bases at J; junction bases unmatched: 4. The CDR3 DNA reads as TGTGCCTGGTCGGGACTAGCGGGAGGGATAGATACGCAGTATTTT. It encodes CAWSGLAGGIDTQYF.

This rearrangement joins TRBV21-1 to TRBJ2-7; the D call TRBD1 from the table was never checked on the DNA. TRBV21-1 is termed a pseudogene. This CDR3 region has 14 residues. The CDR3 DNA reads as TGTGCCAGCAGCAAGGGGGCAGTCGACTACGAGCAGTACTTC. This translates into CASSKGAVDYEQYF.

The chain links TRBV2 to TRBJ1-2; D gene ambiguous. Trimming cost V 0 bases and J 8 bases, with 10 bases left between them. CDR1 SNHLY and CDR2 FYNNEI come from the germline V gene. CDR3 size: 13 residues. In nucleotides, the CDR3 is TGTGCCAGCAGTGAAGCATCAGAGGTGGGCTACACCTTC. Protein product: CASSEASEVGYTF. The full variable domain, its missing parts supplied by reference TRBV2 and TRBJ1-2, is EPEVTQTPSHQVTQMGQEVILRCVPISNHLYFYWYRQILGQKVEFLVSFYNNEISEKSEIFDDQFSVERPDGSNFTLKIRSTKLEDSAMYFCASSEASEVGYTFGSGTRLTVV.

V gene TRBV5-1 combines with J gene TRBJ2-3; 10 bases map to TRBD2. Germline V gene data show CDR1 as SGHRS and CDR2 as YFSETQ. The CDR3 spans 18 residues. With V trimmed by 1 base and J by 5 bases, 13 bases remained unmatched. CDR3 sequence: CASSLRGLAGDMGDTQYF. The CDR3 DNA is TGCGCCAGCAGCTTGAGAGGTCTAGCGGGAGATATGGGAGATACGCAGTATTTT.

The CDR3 sequence is CAIRGQGGGELFF. In DNA form, the CDR3 reads TGTGCCATCAGAGGACAGGGTGGCGGGGAGCTGTTTTTT. The chain recombines TRBV10-3 with TRBJ2-2, with 8 bases aligning to TRBD1. Germline CDR1 is ENHRY and CDR2 is SYGVKD. Germline trimming cut 6 bases from V and 7 bases from J; bases unmatched to any gene: 4. The CDR3 consists of 13 residues.

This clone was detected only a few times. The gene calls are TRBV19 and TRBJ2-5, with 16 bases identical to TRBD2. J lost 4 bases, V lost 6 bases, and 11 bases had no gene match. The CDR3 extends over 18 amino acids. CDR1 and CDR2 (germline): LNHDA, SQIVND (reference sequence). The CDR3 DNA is TGTGCCAGTAGCAACCCAAGGGGACTAGCGGGAGGGCCAGAGACCCAGTACTTC. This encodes CASSNPRGLAGGPETQYF.

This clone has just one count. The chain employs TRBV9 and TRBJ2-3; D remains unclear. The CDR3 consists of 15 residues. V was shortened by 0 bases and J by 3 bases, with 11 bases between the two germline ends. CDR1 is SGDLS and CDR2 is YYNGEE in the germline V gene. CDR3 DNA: TGTGCCAGCAGCGTAGCTCCCCGTAGGACAGATACGCAGTATTTT. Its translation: CASSVAPRRTDTQYF.

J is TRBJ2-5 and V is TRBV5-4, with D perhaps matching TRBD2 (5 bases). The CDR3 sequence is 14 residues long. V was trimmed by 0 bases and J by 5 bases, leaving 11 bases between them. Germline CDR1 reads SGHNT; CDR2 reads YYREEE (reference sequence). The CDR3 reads CASSLAGKGETQYF. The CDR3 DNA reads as TGTGCCAGCAGCTTGGCGGGAAAGGGCGAGACCCAGTACTTC.

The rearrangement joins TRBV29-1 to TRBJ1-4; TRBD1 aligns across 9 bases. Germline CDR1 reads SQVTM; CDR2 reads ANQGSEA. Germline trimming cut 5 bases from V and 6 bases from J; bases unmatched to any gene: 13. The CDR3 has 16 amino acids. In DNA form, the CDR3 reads TGCAGCGTTCTCACAGGGGGCACCGGGGTTGATGAAAAACTGTTTTTT. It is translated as CSVLTGGTGVDEKLFF.

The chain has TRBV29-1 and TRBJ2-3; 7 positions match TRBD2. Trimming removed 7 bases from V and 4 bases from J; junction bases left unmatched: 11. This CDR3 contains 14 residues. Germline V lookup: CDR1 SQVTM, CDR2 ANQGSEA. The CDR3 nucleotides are TGCAGCGCTTACAAGGGAGGGCTGGCAGATACGCAGTATTTT. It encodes CSAYKGGLADTQYF.

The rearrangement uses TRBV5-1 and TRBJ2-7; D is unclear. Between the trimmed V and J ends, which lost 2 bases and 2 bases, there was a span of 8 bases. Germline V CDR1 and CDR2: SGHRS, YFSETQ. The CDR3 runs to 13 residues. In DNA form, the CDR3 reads TGCGCCAGCAGCTTCTCAGCTACCTACGAGCAGTACTTC. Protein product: CASSFSATYEQYF.

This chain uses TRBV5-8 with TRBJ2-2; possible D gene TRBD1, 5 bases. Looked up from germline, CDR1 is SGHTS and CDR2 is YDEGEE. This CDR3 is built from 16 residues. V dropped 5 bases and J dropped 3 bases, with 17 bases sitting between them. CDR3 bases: TGTGCCAGCAGTCTCCCCCAGGGCAGGGACACCGGGGAGCTGTTTTTT. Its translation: CASSLPQGRDTGELFF.

The CDR3 coding sequence is TGTGCCAGCAGTTACTCTCCAGGGCAATTCGGGGAGCTGTTTTTT. This sequence encodes CASSYSPGQFGELFF. V usage is TRBV6-5 and J usage is TRBJ2-2; D is perhaps TRBD1 (5 bases). This CDR3 is 15 amino acids long. With 0 bases removed from V and 7 bases from J, the gap between germline ends came to 12 bases. CDR1 and CDR2 (germline): MNHEY, SVGAGI.

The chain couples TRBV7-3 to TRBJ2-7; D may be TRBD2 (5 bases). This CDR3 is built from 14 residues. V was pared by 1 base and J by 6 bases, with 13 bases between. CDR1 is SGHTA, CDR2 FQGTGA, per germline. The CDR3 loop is CASSLNAGLGEQYF. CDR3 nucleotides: TGTGCCAGCAGCTTAAATGCGGGCTTGGGCGAGCAGTACTTC. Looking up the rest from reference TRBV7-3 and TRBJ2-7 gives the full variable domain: GAGVSQTPSNKVTEKGKYVELRCDPISGHTALYWYRQSLGQGPEFLIYFQGTGAADDSGLPNDRFFAVRPEGSVSTLKIQRTERGDSAVYLCASSLNAGLGEQYFGPGTRLTVT.

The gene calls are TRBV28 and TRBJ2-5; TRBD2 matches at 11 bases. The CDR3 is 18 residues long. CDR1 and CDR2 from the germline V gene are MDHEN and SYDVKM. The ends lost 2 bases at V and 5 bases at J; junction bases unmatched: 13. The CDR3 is CASSLTASGRLRGETQYF. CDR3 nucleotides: TGTGCCAGCAGTTTAACGGCTAGCGGGAGGTTGAGGGGCGAGACCCAGTACTTC.